Sequencing of this T cell receptor (beta chain) was carried out in a study of T-cell reconstitution after alpha-beta-depleted transplantation in children. Researchers prepared the TCRbeta library using unique molecular identifiers, the study reports. TCRdb reprocessed the PCR reads via MiXCR and lists one record per CDR3 protein. The sample includes about half a million distinct CDR3 sequences, around 12% seen only once; the top ten take roughly 5.4%. The CDR3 spans 14 residues. From germline, CDR1 is SGHDT and CDR2 YYEEEE. After removal of 4 bases from V and 9 bases from J, the junction contained 9 bases not matched to a gene.

Material: PBMCs from the stem cell graft donor, obtained from the stem cell graft. The chain uses TRBV5-6 and TRBJ2-3, with 9 bases aligning to TRBD1. The receptor was isolated from a human donor who donated a stem cell graft to a child with combined immunodeficiency. The DNA of the CDR3 is TGTGCCAGCAGCACCGGACAGGGGCGGGGGACGCAGTATTTT. This gives the protein CASSTGQGRGTQYF. The full variable domain, its missing parts supplied by reference TRBV5-6 and TRBJ2-3, is DAGVTQSPTHLIKTRGQQVTLRCSPKSGHDTVSWYQQALGQGPQFIFQYYEEEERQRGNFPDRFSGHQFPNYSSELNVNALLLGDSALYLCASSTGQGRGTQYFGPGTRLTVL.